The 6 T cell receptor beta chains given below trace back to one sample, sequenced in a study of shared clonotypes between healthy human individuals. Profiled with immunoSEQ multiplex PCR; TCRdb holds only in-frame clones, not every one. Of approximately 2.4 million clones in the sample, approximately 96% were seen once. Sequencing used naive CD4+ T cells sorted from blood. Subset described: CD45RA+ positively selected. Receptors originate from a man between 18 and 35 years old in good health.

The chain has TRBV28 and TRBJ1-6, with 12 bases fitting TRBD1. The CDR3 contains 15 residues. Germline CDR1 and CDR2: MDHEN and SYDVKM. Trimming removed 4 bases from V and 11 bases from J; junction bases left unmatched: 6. As DNA, the CDR3 is TGTGCCAGCAGTTGGGGGACAGGGGGCTACCCACCCCTCCACTTT. Translation gives CASSWGTGGYPPLHF.

The chain couples TRBV2 to TRBJ2-7; tentative D call: TRBD1 (5 bases). Germline V lookup: CDR1 SNHLY, CDR2 FYNNEI. The CDR3 contains 13 residues. V was pared by 10 bases and J by 7 bases, with 20 bases between. CDR3 sequence: CANSAQGLGEQYF. In nucleotides, the CDR3 is TGTGCCAACTCTGCTCAGGGATTGGGGGAGCAGTACTTC.

J is TRBJ2-7 and V is TRBV6-5, with 7 bases identical to TRBD2. Germline loops: CDR1 MNHEY, CDR2 SVGAGI. V lost 6 bases to trimming and J lost 6 bases; unmatched junction nucleotides: 5. This CDR3 has 12 residues. The CDR3 DNA follows: TGTGCCAGCAGCTCGGGACTAACCGAGCAGTACTTC. It yields the protein CASSSGLTEQYF.

This clone appeared a single time. The chain joins TRBV11-3 to TRBJ2-1, with TRBD2 identical over 12 bases. Trimming at V came to 5 bases and at J to 8 bases, leaving 13 bases not matched to a gene. Germline lookup yields CDR1 SGHNT and CDR2 YENEEA. The CDR3 runs 17 residues. CDR3 DNA: TGTGCCAGCAGCCCTGGGGCTAGCGGGGGGGCAGTGTATGAGCAGTTCTTC. Amino acids: CASSPGASGGAVYEQFF.

The chain is built from TRBV7-3 and TRBJ2-3; 7 nucleotides agree with TRBD1. Per germline, CDR1 SGHTA and CDR2 FQGTGA. CDR3 length: 15 amino acids. V trimming: 3 bases; J trimming: 5 bases; junction bases outside the gene matches: 8. In DNA form, the CDR3 reads TGTGCCAGCAGCTTTCCCGGGACAGATGAAGATACGCAGTATTTT. It yields the protein CASSFPGTDEDTQYF.

This chain joins TRBV2 and TRBJ2-5, with 9 bases lining up with TRBD2. The CDR3 sequence is 15 residues long. The germline V gene has CDR1 SNHLY and CDR2 FYNNEI. V trimming: 3 bases; J trimming: 0 bases; junction bases outside the gene matches: 2. The CDR3 DNA reads TGTGCCAGCAGTGATCTAGCGGGGTACCAAGAGACCCAGTACTTC. Its translation is CASSDLAGYQETQYF.